Each of the 22 T cell receptor beta chains below was sequenced from the same sample in a study of cytotoxic CD8 clonotypes in ibrutinib-treated CLL. The data were produced by immunoSEQ multiplex PCR, yet TCRdb's version contains in-frame clones alone and is incomplete. The sample gives some 290,000 clones, about 80% of which show up once; 6.5% to 8.5% is in the top ten. The sample here was PBMCs, taken before ibrutinib treatment. All receptors come from a human donor with chronic lymphocytic leukemia.

CDR3 residues: CAISQDSYEQYF. The DNA for the CDR3 is TGTGCCATCAGTCAGGACAGCTACGAGCAGTACTTC. The rearrangement joins TRBV10-3 to TRBJ2-7; D may be TRBD1 (6 bases). CDR3 length: 12 amino acids. Germline V gives CDR1 ENHRY, CDR2 SYGVKD. The V gene lost 5 bases and the J gene lost 3 bases, with 8 bases spanning the gap.

The rearrangement links TRBV6-1 to TRBJ2-5; D is unclear. Germline V lookup: CDR1 MNHNS, CDR2 SASEGT. Trimming removed 6 bases at V and 3 bases at J, with 2 bases between. This CDR3 comprises 10 residues. The CDR3 DNA follows: TGTGCCAGCAGAAAAGAGACCCAGTACTTC. It translates to CASRKETQYF.

This chain joins TRBV7-2 and TRBJ1-3; possible D gene TRBD1, 5 bases. Trimming took off 3 bases at V and 0 bases at J, with 9 bases between the two ends. This CDR3 spans 15 amino acids. Per the germline V gene, CDR1 is SGHTA and CDR2 is FQGNSA. The CDR3 DNA reads as TGTGCCAGCAGCTTGGGACCGTACTCTGGAAACACCATATATTTT. It encodes CASSLGPYSGNTIYF. The whole variable domain, filled in from reference TRBV7-2 and TRBJ1-3, reads GAGVSQSPSNKVTEKGKDVELRCDPISGHTALYWYRQSLGQGLEFLIYFQGNSAPDKSGLPSDRFSAERTGGSVSTLTIQRTQQEDSAVYLCASSLGPYSGNTIYFGEGSWLTVV.

The chain carries TRBV6-5 and TRBJ1-1, with D uncertain. The CDR3 consists of 13 residues. V lost 5 bases to trimming and J lost 6 bases, with 13 bases between them. Germline V CDR1 and CDR2: MNHEY, SVGAGI. CDR3 loop: CASSESIFAEAFF. DNA for the CDR3: TGTGCCAGCAGTGAAAGTATTTTCGCTGAAGCTTTCTTT.

This clone appeared once. The chain combines TRBV6-1 with TRBJ2-3, with TRBD1 matching over 9 bases. V shed 6 bases and J 4 bases; nucleotides not matched to a gene: 2. CDR3 length: 13 amino acids. CDR1 is MNHNS, CDR2 SASEGT, per germline. CDR3 sequence: CASRTGGSDTQYF. CDR3 in DNA: TGTGCCAGCAGGACAGGGGGTTCAGATACGCAGTATTTT.

The chain carries TRBV27 and TRBJ2-3, with D perhaps matching TRBD1 or TRBD2 (6 bases each). Germline V gene data show CDR1 as MNHEY and CDR2 as SMNVEV (reference sequence). The CDR3 sequence is 17 residues long. Trimming took off 5 bases at V and 6 bases at J, with 24 bases between the two ends. The chain's CDR3 is CASSLLWGGGHWDTQYF. CDR3 sequence (DNA): TGTGCCAGCAGTCTTCTCTGGGGTGGGGGGCATTGGGATACGCAGTATTTT.

With regard to this clone: One end of the junction fails to match germline, which may point to a read error. The chain recombines TRBV7-7 with TRBJ2-1, with 7 bases lining up with TRBD2. The CDR3 length is 15 residues. Germline V gives CDR1 SSHAT, CDR2 FNYEAQ (reference sequence). DNA for the CDR3: TGTGCTAGCAGCTTACGAGGGAGGGCCAGCGATGAGCAGTTCTTC. Protein sequence: CASSLRGRASDEQFF.

The rearrangement uses TRBV12-5 and TRBJ2-6; 7 nucleotides match TRBD1. Germline trimming cut 4 bases from V and 4 bases from J; bases unmatched to any gene: 4. The CDR3 sequence is 15 residues long. Germline CDR1 LGHNT, CDR2 FRNRAP. The CDR3 sequence is CASGSRTGGANVLTF. CDR3 sequence (DNA): TGTGCTAGTGGTTCCCGGACAGGCGGGGCCAACGTCCTGACTTTC.

The rearrangement uses TRBV7-7 and TRBJ2-3; 11 positions match TRBD2. The CDR3 extends over 15 amino acids. The J segment lost 5 bases and the V segment lost 0 bases, leaving 1 base of the junction unmatched. Germline loops: CDR1 SSHAT, CDR2 FNYEAQ (reference sequence). CDR3 sequence: CASSLAGTSGDTQYF. The CDR3 DNA reads TGTGCCAGCAGCTTAGCCGGGACTAGCGGAGATACGCAGTATTTT.

The chain recombines TRBV10-3 with TRBJ1-1; D remains ambiguous. The germline V and J ends were trimmed by 4 bases and 2 bases, with 14 bases remaining between them. Looked up from germline, CDR1 is ENHRY and CDR2 is SYGVKD. The CDR3 consists of 15 residues. The CDR3 bases are TGTGCCATCAGTGGGTCCGGGAGCTATAACACTGAAGCTTTCTTT. Amino acid sequence: CAISGSGSYNTEAFF.

In its sample, this clone was seen many times. The chain joins TRBV4-3 to TRBJ1-5, with D unresolved. There are 13 residues in the CDR3. Trimming stripped 6 bases from V and 4 bases from J, with 10 bases between. Looked up from germline, CDR1 is LGHNA and CDR2 is YSLEER. In nucleotides, the CDR3 is TGCGCCAGCAGTAACATTCCAAATCAGCCCCAGCATTTT. This codes for CASSNIPNQPQHF.

V usage is TRBV5-1 and J usage is TRBJ2-7; D may be TRBD1 (6 bases). The germline V gene encodes CDR1 SGHRS and CDR2 YFSETQ. Trimming took off 2 bases at V and 0 bases at J, with 12 bases between the two ends. The CDR3 covers 15 residues. The DNA for the CDR3 is TGCGCCAGCAGCTTAAGGGGGTTATCCTCCTACGAGCAGTACTTC. The encoded protein is CASSLRGLSSYEQYF.

The CDR3 DNA follows: TGCGCCAGCAGTCAGACCGGCGTTCAGCCCCAGCATTTT. Its translation is CASSQTGVQPQHF. The chain combines TRBV4-1 with TRBJ1-5; D not certain. The CDR3 sequence is 13 residues long. Between the trimmed V and J ends, which lost 6 bases and 6 bases, there was a span of 12 bases. The germline gives CDR1 MGHRA, CDR2 YSYEKL.

The J gene is TRBJ2-5, the V gene TRBV18; 13 nucleotides agree with TRBD2. Trimming cost V 8 bases and J 1 base; bases outside gene matches: 4. The CDR3 has 15 amino acids. Germline V gives CDR1 KGHSH, CDR2 LQKENI. DNA for the CDR3: TGTGCCAGCGCGGGACTAGCGGGAATCCAAGAGACCCAGTACTTC. Translated, it gives CASAGLAGIQETQYF.

The V and J genes are TRBV5-5 and TRBJ2-1, with 11 bases matching TRBD2. V lost 2 bases to trimming and J lost 8 bases; unmatched junction nucleotides: 6. The CDR3 is made up of 15 amino acids. Per germline, CDR1 SGHKS and CDR2 YYEKEE (reference sequence). CDR3 sequence reads: CASSLLAGVGYEQFF. The CDR3, as DNA: TGTGCCAGCAGCTTACTAGCGGGAGTGGGTTATGAGCAGTTCTTC.

This chain uses TRBV6-1 with TRBJ1-5, with 9 bases lining up with TRBD1. The ends lost 3 bases at V and 9 bases at J; junction bases unmatched: 12. This CDR3 comprises 16 residues. Germline V CDR1 and CDR2: MNHNS, SASEGT. CDR3 in amino acids: CASSEQSRDRVRPQHF. The CDR3 DNA is TGTGCCAGCAGTGAGCAGTCCCGGGACAGGGTTCGGCCCCAGCATTTT.

The V gene is TRBV6-4, the J gene TRBJ1-1, with D possibly TRBD1 on 6 matching bases. Trimming took 10 bases from V and 0 from J, leaving 24 bases between them. There are 17 residues in the CDR3. Germline assignment: CDR1 MRHNA and CDR2 SNTAGT. This chain's CDR3 is CANTGGQIQGMNTEAFF. The CDR3 bases are TGTGCCAACACCGGAGGACAGATTCAGGGAATGAACACTGAAGCTTTCTTT.

This clone has only one observation. This chain links TRBV11-3 with TRBJ1-4, with D perhaps TRBD1 (6 bases). Trimming took 1 base from V and 8 from J, leaving 26 bases between them. The CDR3 consists of 19 residues. Germline lookup yields CDR1 SGHNT and CDR2 YENEEA. CDR3 sequence: CASSLGDSRGRGISEKLFF. In DNA, the CDR3 is TGTGCCAGCAGCTTAGGTGATTCCCGAGGGAGGGGGATTTCGGAAAAACTGTTTTTT.

The J gene is TRBJ2-7, the V gene TRBV18; 14 bases agree with TRBD2. Per the germline V gene, CDR1 is KGHSH and CDR2 is LQKENI. V gave up 3 bases and J gave up 6 bases; unmatched junction bases: 7. There are 16 residues in the CDR3. The CDR3 coding sequence is TGTGCCAGCTCACCTAGACTAGCGGGAGGGCCTTTCGAGCAGTACTTC. Amino acid sequence: CASSPRLAGGPFEQYF.

This clone occurred once. The V gene is TRBV27, the J gene TRBJ2-1; D is unclear. Trimming left V 6 bases short and J 7 bases short, with 10 bases between. This CDR3 is built from 12 residues. Germline V gene sequence: CDR1 MNHEY, CDR2 SMNVEV (reference sequence). CDR3 in amino acids: CASRKSQNEQFF. The CDR3 bases are TGTGCCAGCAGAAAATCCCAGAATGAGCAGTTCTTC.

The V call is TRBV11-1, the J call TRBJ2-1; 11 bases align to TRBD2. J lost 0 bases, V lost 4 bases, and 5 bases had no gene match. The CDR3 is made up of 17 amino acids. CDR1 is SGHAT and CDR2 is FQDESV in the germline V gene (reference sequence). The CDR3 DNA follows: TGTGCCAGCAGCTCGACTAGCGGGGAGATCTCCTACAATGAGCAGTTCTTC. It is translated as CASSSTSGEISYNEQFF.

The chain has TRBV25-1 and TRBJ2-7, with TRBD1 as a possible D gene (6 bases). V was trimmed by 7 bases and J by 2 bases, leaving 12 bases between them. Germline V CDR1 and CDR2: MGHDK, SYGVNS. The CDR3 sequence is 13 residues long. In DNA form, the CDR3 reads TGTGCCAGCAAATCGGACAGTACCTACGAGCAGTACTTC. This sequence encodes CASKSDSTYEQYF.